The sample holds many counts of the clone carrying this T cell receptor (beta chain). The antigen remains unidentified. TCR alpha and beta CDR3 regions were amplified from RNA using iRepertoire nested multiplex PCR. One-step reverse transcription and amplification started from roughly 100-400 ng of tissue mRNA or PBMC total RNA. From the multiplex PCR reads, TCRdb called clonotypes with MiXCR, one entry per CDR3 protein. Among around 170,000 distinct CDR3 sequences listed, about 40% were seen once. The data belong to a study of glioma-infiltrating T cells. Study conclusions and caveats: CDR3 overlap between tissue and blood was very small. Above-expected tissue-blood divergence occurred in all gliomas, most in low-grade ones.

This CDR3 spans 11 amino acids. Trimming took off 8 bases at V and 1 base at J, with 5 bases between the two ends. Per germline, CDR1 MDHEN and CDR2 SYDVKM. The chain uses TRBV28 and TRBJ2-5; D is undetermined. This TCR derives from a human donor with low-grade glioma or glioblastoma, undergoing nonglioma brain surgery, or in good health (not recorded which). Specimen: glioma tissue, nonneoplastic brain tissue, or PBMCs (not recorded which). The CDR3 here is CASQAQETQYF. The CDR3 DNA reads as TGTGCCAGCCAAGCCCAAGAGACCCAGTACTTC.